This T cell receptor (beta chain) emerged from a study of control samples from healthy donors and cancer patients. This CDR3 region has 17 residues. The germline V gene encodes CDR1 MNHEY and CDR2 SMNVEV (reference sequence). Trimming removed 5 bases from V and 2 bases from J; junction bases left unmatched: 12. The method was immunoSEQ multiplex PCR; TCRdb's version includes in-frame clones alone and lacks a portion of them. The sample carries about 130,000 clones, about 90% recorded once. The V call is TRBV27, the J call TRBJ1-2; 9 nucleotides agree with TRBD1. The TCR sequence derives from a man between 18 and 29 years old in good health. Sequences were obtained from blood. For the CDR3, the DNA is TGTGCCAGCAGTGAAGGGCCGGGACAGGGCTACAACTATGGCTACACCTTC. Translated: CASSEGPGQGYNYGYTF.